This T cell receptor (beta chain) was profiled in a study of cytomegalovirus exposure and HLA in healthy donors. Study-level findings and limits: As immune exposure information, only CMV serostatus was available.

Use of 60 Vbeta and 13 Jbeta primers characterized the PCR. Generated by immunoSEQ multiplex PCR, the TCRdb table keeps only in-frame clones and is missing some. The profile shows 100,000 to 150,000 clones, 87% of them singletons. On this clone: As yet, its antigen is unknown.

The CDR3 is made up of 14 amino acids. The germline V gene has CDR1 SGHDT and CDR2 YYEEEE. Trimming shortened V by 4 bases and J by 3 bases, and 14 bases separated the two germline ends. This receptor was identified in a woman aged 30 to 39 in good health and CMV-seronegative. V usage is TRBV5-6 and J usage is TRBJ2-7; D gene unclear. The sequencing input was PBMCs. The CDR3 nucleotides are TGTGCCAGCAGCCAAAAAGGCAGGTTCTACGAGCAGTACTTC. Translating gives CASSQKGRFYEQYF.